The subject of this entry is one T cell receptor beta chain. Its target is not known. This entry is derived from a study of cytomegalovirus exposure and HLA in healthy donors. Study-wide points: The analysis excluded some indistinguishable V segments, including TRBV6-2 and TRBV6-3. There were under 200 TCR beta chains listed as cytomegalovirus-associated. Reports indicate that TCR beta sequences accurately predicted the HLA-A and HLA-B alleles of most subjects. In a later analysis, parvovirus B19, influenza, CMV and Epstein-Barr virus appeared linked to several top co-occurrence clusters.

V lost 4 bases to trimming and J lost 4 bases; unmatched junction nucleotides: 10. The CDR3 extends over 16 amino acids. Germline V gives CDR1 LGHNA, CDR2 YNFKEQ. This PCR relied on a set of 60 Vbeta primers and 13 Jbeta primers. The protocol was immunoSEQ multiplex PCR, while the TCRdb copy is restricted to in-frame clones and leaves out a portion. The sample holds about 150,000 clones. V gene TRBV4-2 combines with J gene TRBJ2-1, with 7 bases lining up with TRBD2. This TCR was sampled from a woman in her forties or fifties in good health and CMV-seronegative. The specimen was PBMCs. CDR3 residues: CASSRSDSSGYNEQFF. The CDR3 nucleotides are TGTGCCAGCAGCCGCTCGGACTCTAGCGGATACAATGAGCAGTTCTTC.